One and the same sample provided the 15 T cell receptor beta chains below, sequenced in a study of T-cell memory formation after mild COVID-19. Each CDR3 protein gets one entry after TCRdb re-called the 5' RACE reads with MiXCR. The data show over 450,000 distinct CDR3 sequences, roughly 22% seen once. The sample taken for sequencing was PBMCs or a T cell subset sorted from them (not recorded which). These receptors came from an adult woman who had mild COVID-19 (a few samples of this study predate the infection). Cell type and time point are not known.

This chain links TRBV6-1 with TRBJ2-7; D perhaps matches TRBD1 (5 bases). Trimming shortened V by 1 base and J by 4 bases, and 14 bases separated the two germline ends. The CDR3 has 15 residues. The germline V gene encodes CDR1 MNHNS and CDR2 SASEGT. The CDR3 DNA follows: TGTGCCAGCAGTGAAGTATGGCAGGGTGGTTACGAGCAGTACTTC. Its protein is CASSEVWQGGYEQYF.

The chain couples TRBV7-2 to TRBJ2-5, with 9 nucleotides matching TRBD1. Germline CDR1 reads SGHTA; CDR2 reads FQGNSA. CDR3 length: 15 residues. V trimming: 4 bases; J trimming: 4 bases; junction bases outside the gene matches: 7. DNA of the CDR3: TGTGCCAGCAGCTCGGACAGGGGAGGAGGAGAGACCCAGTACTTC. Translation gives CASSSDRGGGETQYF.

The genes are TRBV4-1 and TRBJ1-2; unclear D gene. CDR3 length equals 16 residues. V dropped 4 bases and J dropped 9 bases, with 24 bases sitting between them. Germline loops: CDR1 MGHRA, CDR2 YSYEKL. The CDR3 spells CASSPSFSARSSSYTF. The CDR3 DNA sequence: TGCGCCAGCAGCCCGTCATTCTCGGCCCGCAGCAGTAGCTACACCTTC.

CDR3 coding DNA: TGTGCCAGCAGCCAAGGACTAGCGGGGGGATACGAGCAGTACTTC. It yields the protein CASSQGLAGGYEQYF. V is TRBV4-2 and J is TRBJ2-7; 13 bases are a match to TRBD2. V dropped 1 base and J dropped 4; count of bases not matched to a gene: 1. Germline loops: CDR1 LGHNA, CDR2 YNFKEQ. CDR3 length: 15 amino acids.

The chain couples TRBV30 to TRBJ1-4, with a possible D match to TRBD1 (6 bases). Between the trimmed V and J ends, which lost 3 bases and 7 bases, there was a span of 18 bases. Germline V gene data show CDR1 as GTSNPN and CDR2 as SVGIG (reference sequence). CDR3 length: 15 amino acids. This CDR3 reads CAWSLPRQGREKLFF. CDR3 DNA: TGTGCCTGGAGCCTTCCGCGGCAGGGGCGTGAAAAACTGTTTTTT. The entire variable domain, with the rest obtained from reference TRBV30 and TRBJ1-4, is as follows: SQTIHQWPATLVQPVGSPLSLECTVEGTSNPNLYWYRQAAGRGLQLLFYSVGIGQISSEVPQNLSASRPQDRQFILSSKKLLLSDSGFYLCAWSLPRQGREKLFFGSGTQLSVL.

V is TRBV4-1 and J is TRBJ2-7, with TRBD2 identical over 10 bases. Trimming took 2 bases from V and 2 from J; bases not matched to a gene: 9. This CDR3 region has 17 residues. The germline V gene has CDR1 MGHRA and CDR2 YSYEKL. CDR3 sequence reads: CASSQLVDSGGTYEQYF. The DNA for the CDR3 is TGCGCCAGCAGCCAATTGGTCGATAGCGGGGGGACCTACGAGCAGTACTTC.

This chain connects TRBV5-1 to TRBJ1-6, with 9 bases matching TRBD1. Germline V gene lookup returns CDR1 SGHRS and CDR2 YFSETQ. With 3 bases clipped from V and 14 bases from J, the junction kept 3 bases outside the gene matches. The CDR3 has 12 residues. The CDR3 DNA reads as TGCGCCAGCAGCTCGGGACAGGGCACCCTCCACTTT. Its protein is CASSSGQGTLHF.

In this sample, this clonotype turned up a few times. The gene calls are TRBV24-1 and TRBJ1-2, with a possible D match to TRBD1 (5 bases). Germline V gene data show CDR1 as KGHDR and CDR2 as SFDVKD. The CDR3 has 15 amino acids. Trimming left V 4 bases short and J 3 bases short, with 14 bases between. In nucleotides, the CDR3 is TGTGCCACCAGTGAGCCGGGACTAGAAGACTATGGCTACACCTTC. Its protein is CATSEPGLEDYGYTF.

This clonotype has at least ten counts. The J gene is TRBJ2-3, the V gene TRBV5-1; TRBD2 matches at 9 bases. Trimming at V came to 3 bases and at J to 2 bases, leaving 4 bases not matched to a gene. CDR3 length: 15 residues. Germline CDR1 is SGHRS and CDR2 is YFSETQ. CDR3 protein: CASSSSGVSTDTQYF. DNA of the CDR3: TGCGCCAGCAGCTCTAGCGGGGTGTCCACAGATACGCAGTATTTT. Drawing the rest from reference TRBV5-1 and TRBJ2-3, the complete variable domain is KAGVTQTPRYLIKTRGQQVTLSCSPISGHRSVSWYQQTPGQGLQFLFEYFSETQRNKGNFPGRFSGRQFSNSRSEMNVSTLELGDSALYLCASSSSGVSTDTQYFGPGTRLTVL.

V gene TRBV7-2 combines with J gene TRBJ1-6; D gene ambiguous. Germline assignment: CDR1 SGHTA and CDR2 FQGNSA. This CDR3 is built from 16 residues. Trimming removed 5 bases from V and 9 bases from J, with 20 bases in between. This CDR3 is CASSIQSSVPGSPLHF. The CDR3 DNA sequence: TGTGCCAGCAGCATACAAAGTAGTGTTCCGGGTTCACCCCTCCACTTT.

The genes are TRBV24-1 and TRBJ1-1; TRBD1 matches 9 bases. This CDR3 is 15 amino acids long. Germline V gene lookup returns CDR1 KGHDR and CDR2 SFDVKD. The V segment lost 9 bases and the J segment 4 bases; nucleotides outside the gene matches: 11. CDR3 region: CATAPGTGSSTEAFF. CDR3 nucleotide sequence: TGTGCCACCGCTCCCGGGACAGGGTCGAGCACTGAAGCTTTCTTT.

The chain uses TRBV5-1 and TRBJ2-5, with TRBD2 identical over 10 bases. CDR1 SGHRS and CDR2 YFSETQ come from the germline V gene. The CDR3 is 15 residues long. J lost 5 bases, V lost 4 bases, and 8 bases had no gene match. The chain's CDR3 is CASSPGTSARETQYF. The CDR3 DNA reads as TGCGCCAGCAGCCCGGGGACTAGCGCAAGGGAGACCCAGTACTTC.

The gene calls are TRBV6-2 or TRBV6-3 and TRBJ1-2; D perhaps matches TRBD1 (6 bases). This CDR3 comprises 13 residues. Trimming left V 7 bases short and J 1 base short, with 10 bases between. Germline CDR1 MNHEY, CDR2 SVGEGT. The CDR3 region is CASTQDSNYGYTF. The CDR3 DNA sequence: TGTGCCAGCACCCAGGACAGTAACTATGGCTACACCTTC.

This clonotype was seen many times. The gene calls are TRBV27 and TRBJ2-7, with 7 nucleotides matching TRBD2. Germline CDR1 MNHEY, CDR2 SMNVEV (reference sequence). The CDR3 has 16 residues. Losses at the gene ends were 1 base for V and 2 bases for J; bases not matched to a gene: 8. CDR3 region: CASSLFRTRAPYEQYF. The DNA of the CDR3 is TGTGCCAGCAGTTTATTTAGGACTAGAGCCCCCTACGAGCAGTACTTC.

The rearrangement joins TRBV7-3 to TRBJ2-1; 7 bases fit TRBD2. The trim removed 2 bases at V and 6 bases at J, leaving 1 base unmatched. The CDR3 spans 13 residues. Per germline, CDR1 SGHTA and CDR2 FQGTGA. CDR3 in amino acids: CASSLGEGNEQFF. The CDR3 coding sequence is TGTGCCAGCAGCTTAGGGGAGGGCAATGAGCAGTTCTTC.